This T cell receptor (beta chain) emerged from a study of CD8 T cells in Susac syndrome. Broader study findings: It was acknowledged in the study that the number of individuals who were included in its TCR sequencing and HLA analysis was relatively small.

Blood CD8+ and CD4+ T cells underwent high-throughput TCR beta sequencing. Each multiple sclerosis control was a treatment-naive patient with relapsing-remitting disease that was either stable or active. As regards this clonotype: Its antigen is not known.

It was with random hexamers that 0.5 to 1 ug RNA was reverse transcribed. In TCRdb, the immunoSEQ multiplex PCR reads were re-called with MiXCR into one record per CDR3 protein. The table has approximately 300,000 distinct CDR3 sequences, about 91% seen once. The sequenced sample was CD8+ T cells from PBMCs. The sequence was collected from a human donor with multiple sclerosis.

The CDR3 region is CASSVSASGGDEQFF. The CDR3, as DNA: TGTGCCAGCAGCGTATCCGCTAGCGGGGGGGATGAGCAGTTCTTC. V and J are TRBV9 and TRBJ2-1; 12 bases line up with TRBD2. The V and J ends lost 1 base and 8 bases, in that order; junction bases with no gene match: 4. Per the germline V gene, CDR1 is SGDLS and CDR2 is YYNGEE. This CDR3 has 15 amino acids.